This T cell receptor (beta chain) was documented in a study of cytomegalovirus exposure and HLA in healthy donors. Whole-study context: The Caucasian-associated ancestry cluster held less than 85% of more than 350 genotyped donors. The study's findings and limits: It was assumed in the presence/absence analyses that sequencing depth was roughly uniform across donors. CMV serostatus was the sole immune exposure information available.

The PCR employed 60 Vbeta primers together with 13 Jbeta primers. Sequencing was performed with immunoSEQ multiplex PCR; in TCRdb, only in-frame clones are kept and a portion is missing. The profile shows roughly 80,000 clones, 75% to 80% of them singletons. As regards this clone: The antigen remains undetermined. This specimen includes other DNA sequences encoding the same CDR3.

The CDR3 runs 13 residues. V was clipped by 0 bases and J by 4 bases, with 5 bases between them. Germline assignment: CDR1 SGHRS and CDR2 YFSETQ. This clonotype was obtained from a man aged 40-50 years in good health and CMV-seronegative. Sequencing was performed on PBMCs. The V gene is TRBV5-1, the J gene TRBJ1-5; D unresolved. CDR3 protein: CASSLAGNQPQHF. CDR3 DNA sequence: TGCGCCAGCAGCTTGGCGGGAAATCAGCCCCAGCATTTT. Combining the CDR3 with reference TRBV5-1 and TRBJ1-5 gives the whole variable domain KAGVTQTPRYLIKTRGQQVTLSCSPISGHRSVSWYQQTPGQGLQFLFEYFSETQRNKGNFPGRFSGRQFSNSRSEMNVSTLELGDSALYLCASSLAGNQPQHFGDGTRLSIL.